The 14 T cell receptor beta chains presented below share a single source sample, sequenced in a study of T cell responses to AZD1222 COVID-19 vaccine. TCRdb's copy holds only in-frame clones and misses some; the assay was immunoSEQ multiplex PCR. This sample has about 99,000 clones, with 86% found just once. The sample consisted of peripheral blood, taken 28 days after the second dose of the MenACWY control vaccine. The receptors stem from an adult who received the MenACWY meningococcal vaccine as a control.

V usage is TRBV6-5 and J usage is TRBJ1-1; 9 bases line up with TRBD1. V lost 6 bases to trimming and J lost 6 bases; unmatched junction nucleotides: 5. Germline assignment: CDR1 MNHEY and CDR2 SVGAGI. The CDR3 has 13 residues. CDR3 nucleotides: TGTGCCAGCAGAGGACAGGGGTTCCCTGAAGCTTTCTTT. It is translated as CASRGQGFPEAFF.

The chain recombines TRBV9 with TRBJ2-7; D remains ambiguous. Per germline, CDR1 SGDLS and CDR2 YYNGEE. With 3 bases removed from V and 0 bases from J, the gap between germline ends came to 10 bases. This CDR3 has 14 amino acids. CDR3 in amino acids: CASSGYAPSYEQYF. CDR3 in DNA: TGTGCCAGCAGCGGATACGCCCCCTCCTACGAGCAGTACTTC.

The V call is TRBV30, the J call TRBJ2-3; TRBD2 aligns across 7 bases. CDR1 is GTSNPN, CDR2 SVGIG, per germline (reference sequence). The V segment lost 3 bases and the J segment 6 bases; nucleotides outside the gene matches: 6. The CDR3 totals 13 residues. The DNA of the CDR3 is TGTGCCTGGAGGGGACTACCCGGGGATACGCAGTATTTT. This gives the protein CAWRGLPGDTQYF.

The chain uses TRBV4-3 and TRBJ1-1; D unresolved. Germline V gene lookup returns CDR1 LGHNA and CDR2 YSLEER. The length of the CDR3 is 13 residues. V was trimmed by 6 bases and J by 2 bases, leaving 10 bases between them. CDR3 loop: CASSFIPNTEAFF. As DNA, the CDR3 is TGCGCCAGCAGTTTTATTCCTAACACTGAAGCTTTCTTT.

V and J are TRBV5-5 and TRBJ2-7, with D perhaps assigned TRBD1 or TRBD2 (5 bases each). The CDR3 spans 20 residues. Trimming removed 4 bases at V and 0 bases at J, with 29 bases between. Germline CDR1 reads SGHKS; CDR2 reads YYEKEE (reference sequence). The CDR3 DNA reads TGTGCCAGCAGCGCCCTCATGCGGGCAGGGACCGTTGGAGGCTCCTACGAGCAGTACTTC. Its translation is CASSALMRAGTVGGSYEQYF.

This chain joins TRBV19 and TRBJ1-6; 10 bases are a match to TRBD1. Germline CDR1 reads LNHDA; CDR2 reads SQIVND (reference sequence). The V and J ends lost 3 bases and 3 bases, in that order; junction bases with no gene match: 5. This CDR3 contains 17 residues. CDR3 coding DNA: TGTGCCAGTAGTATCGGGACAGGGGAGATCTATAATTCACCCCTCCACTTT. Translating gives CASSIGTGEIYNSPLHF.

The chain carries TRBV19 and TRBJ1-4, with 8 bases lining up with TRBD1. The CDR3 consists of 16 residues. CDR1 is LNHDA and CDR2 is SQIVND in the germline V gene (reference sequence). The ends lost 4 bases at V and 13 bases at J; junction bases unmatched: 17. CDR3 DNA sequence: TGTGCCAGTAGTACCTTGACAGGCGGACAGGGAAGAAGACTGTTTTTT. This encodes CASSTLTGGQGRRLFF.

V is TRBV7-2 and J is TRBJ1-2; 8 bases map to TRBD1. The J segment lost 4 bases and the V segment lost 5 bases, leaving 9 bases of the junction unmatched. Germline V gene sequence: CDR1 SGHTA, CDR2 FQGNSA. The CDR3 runs 15 residues. The CDR3 region is CASSLGQGTIYGYTF. The CDR3 DNA reads as TGTGCCAGCAGCCTCGGACAGGGTACCATCTATGGCTACACCTTC.

V usage is TRBV2 and J usage is TRBJ1-2, with D uncertain. Germline-derived CDR1 and CDR2 are SNHLY and FYNNEI. This CDR3 region has 14 residues. Trimming left V 2 bases short and J 8 bases short, with 15 bases between. The CDR3: CASSELRGGQGYTF. The CDR3 DNA follows: TGTGCCAGCAGTGAACTCAGAGGCGGGCAAGGCTACACCTTC.

The J gene is TRBJ1-1, the V gene TRBV3-1 (or the pseudogene TRBV3-2); 10 nucleotides align to TRBD1. Trimming cost V 4 bases and J 5 bases; bases outside gene matches: 7. The CDR3 is 15 amino acids. Germline V gives CDR1 LGHDT, CDR2 YNNKEL (reference sequence). The chain's CDR3 is CASSPGTGVMTEAFF. The CDR3 nucleotides are TGTGCCAGCAGCCCCGGGACAGGGGTGATGACTGAAGCTTTCTTT.

The chain employs TRBV7-9 and TRBJ1-3; the D gene is possibly TRBD1 (6 bases). The CDR3 covers 14 residues. V was clipped by 3 bases and J by 4 bases, with 10 bases between them. CDR1 is SEHNR and CDR2 is FQNEAQ in the germline V gene (reference sequence). The CDR3 DNA follows: TGTGCCAGCAGCTTCAGGGGAGCCGGAAACACCATATATTTT. Protein sequence: CASSFRGAGNTIYF.

The V call is TRBV19, the J call TRBJ2-7; D might be TRBD1 or TRBD2, each matching 5 bases. CDR1 is LNHDA and CDR2 is SQIVND in the germline V gene (reference sequence). V gave up 7 bases and J gave up 6 bases, with 19 bases separating them. The CDR3 is 14 residues long. As DNA, the CDR3 is TGTGCCAGTATCATTCGGGACCGCCACTGCGAGCAGTACTTC. It is translated as CASIIRDRHCEQYF.

The chain couples TRBV28 to TRBJ2-7; D unresolved. In germline, CDR1 is MDHEN, CDR2 SYDVKM. The ends were cut back, 10 bases at V and 6 bases at J, with 16 bases in the middle. The length of the CDR3 is 12 residues. The chain's CDR3 is CATGERRSEQYF. The CDR3 region has the DNA TGTGCCACAGGAGAACGTAGGTCCGAGCAGTACTTC.

The chain combines TRBV27 with TRBJ2-2; D is undetermined. The CDR3 is made up of 16 amino acids. Trimming removed 5 bases from V and 2 bases from J, with 15 bases in between. Germline-derived CDR1 and CDR2 are MNHEY and SMNVEV (reference sequence). The CDR3 DNA follows: TGTGCCAGCAGTCCACTCCGGGCCCTTAACACCGGGGAGCTGTTTTTT. Protein: CASSPLRALNTGELFF.